One sample yielded the 27 T cell receptor beta chains listed below, sequenced in a study of cytomegalovirus exposure and HLA in healthy donors. PCR employed 60 Vbeta and 13 Jbeta primers. Some clones are missing from TCRdb's copy, which holds only in-frame ones; the method was immunoSEQ multiplex PCR. Counted here are roughly 120,000 clones, approximately 81% occurring once; the ten biggest clones make up 3.5% to 4.5%. Sequencing used PBMCs. The receptor source for this set is a man between 25 and 39 years old in good health and CMV-seropositive.

The chain links TRBV5-4 to TRBJ1-2; the match to TRBD1 covers 8 bases. V lost 4 bases to trimming and J lost 5 bases; unmatched junction nucleotides: 7. This CDR3 comprises 14 residues. The germline CDR1 and CDR2 sequences are SGHNT and YYREEE (reference sequence). Written as DNA, the CDR3 is TGTGCCAGCAGCCTCACCGGGACAGGTTATGGCTACACCTTC. It is translated as CASSLTGTGYGYTF. The full variable domain, with the rest looked up from reference TRBV5-4 and TRBJ1-2, is ETGVTQSPTHLIKTRGQQVTLRCSSQSGHNTVSWYQQALGQGPQFIFQYYREEENGRGNFPPRFSGLQFPNYSSELNVNALELDDSALYLCASSLTGTGYGYTFGSGTRLTVV.

The rearrangement links TRBV7-6 to TRBJ1-5, with 7 nucleotides matching TRBD1. There are 14 residues in the CDR3. Germline V CDR1 and CDR2: SGHVS, FNYEAQ. The V gene end was trimmed by 10 bases and the J gene end by 2 bases; junction bases not matched to a gene: 8. The CDR3 region is CATGAGGGNQPQHF. CDR3 DNA: TGTGCCACCGGGGCAGGGGGTGGCAATCAGCCCCAGCATTTT.

This clone has a single count. This chain joins TRBV5-6 and TRBJ2-2; 11 nucleotides agree with TRBD1. CDR1 and CDR2 from the germline V gene are SGHDT and YYEEEE. The CDR3 has 16 residues. Trimming cost V 5 bases and J 3 bases; bases outside gene matches: 6. CDR3 sequence reads: CASRRTGGLDTGELFF. CDR3 bases: TGTGCCAGCAGGCGGACAGGGGGCTTGGACACCGGGGAGCTGTTTTTT.

The chain has TRBV11-2 and TRBJ1-1; no firm D call. CDR1 is SGHAT and CDR2 is FQNNGV in the germline V gene. This CDR3 region has 11 residues. Between the trimmed V and J ends, which lost 5 bases and 5 bases, there was a span of 6 bases. CDR3 residues: CASSTWTEAFF. The CDR3 DNA reads as TGTGCCAGCAGCACTTGGACTGAAGCTTTCTTT.

The chain links TRBV30 to TRBJ1-1; D ambiguous. The CDR3 totals 13 residues. Trimming removed 3 bases from V and 4 bases from J, with 12 bases in between. Germline CDR1 reads GTSNPN; CDR2 reads SVGIG (reference sequence). Written as DNA, the CDR3 is TGTGCCTGGAGCCCTGGCGGGAGCACTGAAGCTTTCTTT. It yields the protein CAWSPGGSTEAFF.

The chain joins TRBV28 to TRBJ2-6; 8 positions agree with TRBD1. There are 16 residues in the CDR3. With V trimmed by 6 bases and J by 2 bases, 6 bases remained unmatched. In germline, CDR1 is MDHEN, CDR2 SYDVKM. The CDR3 bases are TGTGCCAGCAGGTCTTTGACAGGGGCTGGGGCCAACGTCCTGACTTTC. Protein: CASRSLTGAGANVLTF.

The chain recombines TRBV11-1 with TRBJ2-7; no clear D gene. Germline CDR1 reads SGHAT; CDR2 reads FQDESV (reference sequence). V lost 1 base and J 0 bases, leaving 10 bases between the germline ends. This CDR3 is built from 15 residues. CDR3 sequence: CASSLGPPSSYEQYF. The CDR3 DNA follows: TGTGCCAGCAGCTTAGGGCCTCCCAGCTCCTACGAGCAGTACTTC. The entire variable domain, with the rest obtained from reference TRBV11-1 and TRBJ2-7, is as follows: EAEVAQSPRYKITEKSQAVAFWCDPISGHATLYWYRQILGQGPELLVQFQDESVVDDSQLPKDRFSAERLKGVDSTLKIQPAELGDSAMYLCASSLGPPSSYEQYFGPGTRLTVT.

The rearrangement uses TRBV10-1 and TRBJ2-5; 13 bases align to TRBD2. This CDR3 is 16 amino acids long. After removal of 6 bases from V and 1 base from J, the junction contained 5 bases not matched to a gene. The germline V gene has CDR1 WNHNN and CDR2 SYGVQD (reference sequence). The CDR3 coding sequence is TGCGCCAGCAGGCCAACTAGCGGGGGGGGCCAAGAGACCCAGTACTTC. Residues: CASRPTSGGGQETQYF.

The rearrangement uses TRBV15 and TRBJ2-3, with 7 nucleotides matching TRBD1. This CDR3 region has 13 residues. Trimming took 5 bases from V and 7 from J; bases not matched to a gene: 6. Germline V CDR1 and CDR2: LNHNV, YYDKDF (reference sequence). The CDR3 region has the DNA TGTGCCACCAGCGATCGGGACAGCCATACGCAGTATTTT. Residues: CATSDRDSHTQYF. Full variable domain (outside the CDR3, taken from reference TRBV15 and TRBJ2-3): DAMVIQNPRYQVTQFGKPVTLSCSQTLNHNVMYWYQQKSSQAPKLLFHYYDKDFNNEADTPDNFQSRRPNTSFCFLDIRSPGLGDTAMYLCATSDRDSHTQYFGPGTRLTVL.

The V call is TRBV7-9, the J call TRBJ2-5, with 7 bases fitting TRBD2. This CDR3 has 12 residues. Germline loops: CDR1 SEHNR, CDR2 FQNEAQ (reference sequence). The CDR3 DNA reads TGTTCCGCGGCGGGGGTTCAAGAGACCCAGTACTTC. The encoded protein is CSAAGVQETQYF.

This clone was seen only a few times. The chain joins TRBV29-1 to TRBJ2-7; 7 bases are shared with TRBD1. The CDR3 is 13 amino acids. Germline CDR1 and CDR2: SQVTM and ANQGSEA. The junction had 5 bases not matched to a gene; V was cut back by 3 bases and J by 3 bases. The CDR3 nucleotides read TGCAGCGTTGAGACAGGGCTAGGCTACGAGCAGTACTTC. Translating gives CSVETGLGYEQYF.

This chain joins TRBV14 and TRBJ2-3, with D tentatively TRBD1 (6 bases). CDR1 is SGHDN, CDR2 FVKESK, per germline. This CDR3 region has 16 residues. Trimming removed 5 bases at V and 2 bases at J, with 17 bases between. For the CDR3, the DNA is TGTGCCAGCAGCTACAGAAAAGGGGGAATCACAGATACGCAGTATTTT. Protein product: CASSYRKGGITDTQYF. Full variable domain (outside the CDR3, taken from reference TRBV14 and TRBJ2-3): EAGVTQFPSHSVIEKGQTVTLRCDPISGHDNLYWYRRVMGKEIKFLLHFVKESKQDESGMPNNRFLAERTGGTYSTLKVQPAELEDSGVYFCASSYRKGGITDTQYFGPGTRLTVL.

This sequence joins TRBV5-4 and TRBJ2-1; 8 nucleotides match TRBD2. Trimming removed 4 bases from V and 2 bases from J; junction bases left unmatched: 8. Germline CDR1 is SGHNT and CDR2 is YYREEE (reference sequence). This CDR3 spans 16 amino acids. CDR3 residues: CASSTATSEAYNEQFF. DNA of the CDR3: TGTGCCAGCAGCACGGCGACTAGCGAGGCCTACAATGAGCAGTTCTTC. Full variable domain (missing parts from reference TRBV5-4 and TRBJ2-1): ETGVTQSPTHLIKTRGQQVTLRCSSQSGHNTVSWYQQALGQGPQFIFQYYREEENGRGNFPPRFSGLQFPNYSSELNVNALELDDSALYLCASSTATSEAYNEQFFGPGTRLTVL.

The chain couples TRBV7-2 to TRBJ1-2; D ambiguous. V lost 4 bases and J 3 bases, leaving 9 bases between the germline ends. Germline V lookup: CDR1 SGHTA, CDR2 FQGNSA. The CDR3 loop spans 13 amino acids. CDR3 nucleotide sequence: TGTGCCAGCAGCTCCGGGTCCCACTATGGCTACACCTTC. It is translated as CASSSGSHYGYTF.

This chain connects TRBV5-6 to TRBJ2-1; 13 positions agree with TRBD2. With V trimmed by 4 bases and J by 8 bases, 6 bases remained unmatched. Germline assignment: CDR1 SGHDT and CDR2 YYEEEE. The CDR3 length is 15 residues. The CDR3 region has the DNA TGTGCCAGCAGCCAAGGACTAGCGGGAGCATATGAGCAGTTCTTC. Encoded protein: CASSQGLAGAYEQFF.

The rearrangement links TRBV30 to TRBJ1-1; 8 bases agree with TRBD1. Germline CDR1 GTSNPN, CDR2 SVGIG (reference sequence). The CDR3 runs to 13 residues. V was clipped by 7 bases and J by 1 base; unmatched bases: 5. CDR3 in DNA: TGTGCCTCCCGGACAGGGCCGAACACTGAAGCTTTCTTT. This gives the protein CASRTGPNTEAFF.

This chain joins TRBV27 and TRBJ1-5; possibly TRBD1 for D (6 bases). V gave up 6 bases and J gave up 7 bases, with 16 bases separating them. The CDR3 contains 14 residues. Germline V gene lookup returns CDR1 MNHEY and CDR2 SMNVEV (reference sequence). In nucleotides, the CDR3 is TGTGCCAGCAGCCGAACAGGGTCTGGACAGCCCCAGCATTTT. It translates to CASSRTGSGQPQHF.

The CDR3 loop is CASILGQGASGYTF. The CDR3 region has the DNA TGTGCCAGCATACTAGGACAGGGGGCAAGCGGCTACACCTTC. The chain employs TRBV4-2 and TRBJ1-2, with 11 bases that match TRBD1. Germline values: CDR1 LGHNA, CDR2 YNFKEQ. The CDR3 is 14 amino acids. Trimming at V came to 7 bases and at J to 8 bases, leaving 9 bases not matched to a gene.

This chain links TRBV6-5 with TRBJ1-2, with D unresolved. V was clipped by 2 bases and J by 0 bases, with 4 bases between them. The germline V gene encodes CDR1 MNHEY and CDR2 SVGAGI. This CDR3 region has 13 residues. CDR3 sequence (DNA): TGTGCCAGCAGTTACGCAGCTAACTATGGCTACACCTTC. Residues: CASSYAANYGYTF.

The chain recombines TRBV6-5 with TRBJ1-4; 7 bases are a match to TRBD1. Per the germline V gene, CDR1 is MNHEY and CDR2 is SVGAGI. The J segment lost 8 bases and the V segment lost 4 bases, leaving 7 bases of the junction unmatched. CDR3 length: 14 amino acids. The CDR3 DNA is TGTGCCAGCAGTTCACAGGGGATAGGAGAAAAACTGTTTTTT. This encodes CASSSQGIGEKLFF.

A few counts support this clone. A junction end diverges from the germline sequence, so it may reflect a read error. At the DNA level, this CDR3 is encoded by other sequences in the same sample as well. The J gene is TRBJ2-5, the V gene TRBV7-7; the match to TRBD2 covers 7 bases. This CDR3 contains 14 residues. CDR1 is SSHAT and CDR2 is FNYEAQ in the germline V gene (reference sequence). In DNA, the CDR3 is TGTGCTAGCAGCTTTGGGCAGGGAGGGGAGACCCAGTACTTC. Amino acids: CASSFGQGGETQYF.

This chain uses TRBV4-1 with TRBJ2-5; 12 nucleotides line up with TRBD2. Germline assignment: CDR1 MGHRA and CDR2 YSYEKL. This CDR3 has 16 amino acids. The V and J ends lost 5 bases and 5 bases, in that order; junction bases with no gene match: 9. CDR3 bases: TGCGCCAGCAGCAAACTAGCGGGGGGTTCCGGGGAGACCCAGTACTTC. Protein sequence: CASSKLAGGSGETQYF.

The rearrangement links TRBV19 to TRBJ2-5; TRBD2 matches at 13 bases. The CDR3 totals 15 residues. Per germline, CDR1 LNHDA and CDR2 SQIVND (reference sequence). V lost 5 bases and J lost 4; bases outside the gene matches: 4. CDR3 loop: CASSSWTSGGETQYF. As DNA, the CDR3 is TGTGCCAGTAGTTCTTGGACTAGCGGGGGAGAGACCCAGTACTTC.

This clone was recorded a few times. The V gene is TRBV15, the J gene TRBJ2-3; D remains unclear. The V end lost 5 bases, the J end lost 2 bases, and 5 bases lay between the germline ends. Germline CDR1 LNHNV, CDR2 YYDKDF (reference sequence). CDR3 size: 12 residues. The CDR3: CATSVHTDTQYF. In DNA form, the CDR3 reads TGTGCCACCAGCGTCCACACAGATACGCAGTATTTT.

The V gene is TRBV14, the J gene TRBJ2-1; D perhaps matches TRBD1 (6 bases). The V end was cut by 5 bases, the J end by 8 bases, with 16 bases between. Germline CDR1 and CDR2: SGHDN and FVKESK. The CDR3 totals 14 residues. CDR3 sequence reads: CASSSYGGGDEQFF. The CDR3 bases are TGTGCCAGCAGCTCCTACGGTGGGGGCGATGAGCAGTTCTTC. Full variable domain (rest looked up from reference TRBV14 and TRBJ2-1): EAGVTQFPSHSVIEKGQTVTLRCDPISGHDNLYWYRRVMGKEIKFLLHFVKESKQDESGMPNNRFLAERTGGTYSTLKVQPAELEDSGVYFCASSSYGGGDEQFFGPGTRLTVL.

The chain employs TRBV27 and TRBJ2-7, with 7 bases matching TRBD2. Germline V gene lookup returns CDR1 MNHEY and CDR2 SMNVEV (reference sequence). The CDR3 is 13 residues long. The junction had 5 bases not matched to a gene; V was cut back by 5 bases and J by 4 bases. This chain's CDR3 is CASSHGGGYEQYF. The CDR3 nucleotides read TGTGCCAGCAGTCATGGGGGGGGGTACGAGCAGTACTTC.

V and J are TRBV9 and TRBJ2-6; D remains unclear. Germline assignment: CDR1 SGDLS and CDR2 YYNGEE. The V end was cut by 4 bases, the J end by 4 bases, with 9 bases between. The CDR3 contains 14 residues. CDR3 nucleotides: TGTGCCAGCAGCCCCCACAGAGGGGCCAACGTCCTGACTTTC. Protein sequence: CASSPHRGANVLTF. The full variable domain, with the rest looked up from reference TRBV9 and TRBJ2-6, is DSGVTQTPKHLITATGQRVTLRCSPRSGDLSVYWYQQSLDQGLQFLIQYYNGEERAKGNILERFSAQQFPDLHSELNLSSLELGDSALYFCASSPHRGANVLTFGAGSRLTVL.